The clone carrying this TCR beta chain was counted once. This entry comes from a study of blood T cell repertoires in COVID-19. Profiling relied on immunoSEQ multiplex PCR, and the TCRdb table lists in-frame clones only, not all of them. The sample includes about 140,000 clones, about 86% of them seen just once. The J segment lost 2 bases and the V segment lost 5 bases, leaving 9 bases of the junction unmatched. The length of the CDR3 is 15 residues. Germline CDR1 MDHEN, CDR2 SYDVKM. The sequence was obtained from a woman in her fifties or sixties with acute or convalescent COVID-19. The sample was peripheral blood. The chain combines TRBV28 with TRBJ2-7, with 7 bases matching TRBD1. The CDR3 DNA follows: TGTGCCAGCAGTCCCAGTCAGGGGGTAGCCTACGAGCAGTACTTC. Encoded protein: CASSPSQGVAYEQYF.